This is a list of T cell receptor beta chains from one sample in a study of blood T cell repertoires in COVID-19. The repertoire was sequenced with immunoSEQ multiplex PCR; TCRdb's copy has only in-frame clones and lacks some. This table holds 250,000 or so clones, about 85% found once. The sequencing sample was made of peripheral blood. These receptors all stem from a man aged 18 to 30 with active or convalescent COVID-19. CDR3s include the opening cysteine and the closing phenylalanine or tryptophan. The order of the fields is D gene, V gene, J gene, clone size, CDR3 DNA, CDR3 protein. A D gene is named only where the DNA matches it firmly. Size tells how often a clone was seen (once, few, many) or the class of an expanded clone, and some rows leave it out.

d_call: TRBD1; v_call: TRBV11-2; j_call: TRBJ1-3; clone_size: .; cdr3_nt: TGTGCCAGCAGCTGGGACAGGGTGTCTGGAAACACCATATATTTT; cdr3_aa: CASSWDRVSGNTIYF
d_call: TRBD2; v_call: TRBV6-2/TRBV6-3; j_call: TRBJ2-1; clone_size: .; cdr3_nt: TGTGCCAGCAGTTACCACGTGCCGACTAGCGGGAGTAATCGGGAGCAGTTCTTC; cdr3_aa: CASSYHVPTSGSNREQFF
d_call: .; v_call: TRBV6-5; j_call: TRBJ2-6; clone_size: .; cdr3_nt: TGTGCCAGCGCCCAGGATTTTGGGGCCAACGTCCTGACTTTC; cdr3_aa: CASAQDFGANVLTF
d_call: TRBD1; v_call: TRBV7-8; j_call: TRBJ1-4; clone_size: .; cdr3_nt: TGTGCCAGCAGCCCCGACCTGGACAGGGTACTTGAAAAACTGTTTTTT; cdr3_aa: CASSPDLDRVLEKLFF
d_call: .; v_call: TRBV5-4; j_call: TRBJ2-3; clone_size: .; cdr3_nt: TGTGCCAGCAGCTTGTCCAGTTACACAGATACGCAGTATTTT; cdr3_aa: CASSLSSYTDTQYF
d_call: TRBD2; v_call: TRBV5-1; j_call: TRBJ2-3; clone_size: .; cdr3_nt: TGCGCCAGCAGCTTGACTGGCGGGAGCGCGGATACGCAGTATTTT; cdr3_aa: CASSLTGGSADTQYF
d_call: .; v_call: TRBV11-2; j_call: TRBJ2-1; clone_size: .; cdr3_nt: TGTGCCAGCAGCCGACCCATAGAGGGAGTTTCCTACAATGAGCAGTTCTTC; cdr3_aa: CASSRPIEGVSYNEQFF
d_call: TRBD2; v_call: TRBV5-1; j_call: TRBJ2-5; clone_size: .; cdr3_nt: TGCGCCAGCAGCTCCGGGACTAAGGAAGAGACCCAGTACTTC; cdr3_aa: CASSSGTKEETQYF
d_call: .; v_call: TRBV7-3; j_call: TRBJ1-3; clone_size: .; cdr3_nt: TGTGCCAGCAGCCAACAGCGGATCCCGGGTAGCCCCATATATTTT; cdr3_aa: CASSQQRIPGSPIYF
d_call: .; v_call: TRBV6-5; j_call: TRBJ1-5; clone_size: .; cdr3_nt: TGTGCCAGCAGTTCCCAATTACAGGGTTTGAATCAGCCCCAGCATTTT; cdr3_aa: CASSSQLQGLNQPQHF
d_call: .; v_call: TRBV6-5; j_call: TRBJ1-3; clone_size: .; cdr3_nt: TGTGCCAGCAGAGACAGCTCTGGAAACACCATATATTTT; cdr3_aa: CASRDSSGNTIYF
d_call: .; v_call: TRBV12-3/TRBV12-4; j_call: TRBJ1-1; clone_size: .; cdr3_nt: TGTGCCAGCACCCCGGGGGGTGGTGGTGAAGCTTTCTTT; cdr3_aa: CASTPGGGGEAFF
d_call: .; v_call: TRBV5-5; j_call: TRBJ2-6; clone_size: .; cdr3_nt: TGTGCCAGCAGCTTGCCGCGCGGCCTGAGCTCTGGGGCCAACGTCCTGACTTTC; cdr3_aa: CASSLPRGLSSGANVLTF
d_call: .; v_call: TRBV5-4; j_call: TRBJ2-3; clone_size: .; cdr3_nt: TGTGCCAGCAGCTTGGCACAGGGATCAGATACGCAGTATTTT; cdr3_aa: CASSLAQGSDTQYF
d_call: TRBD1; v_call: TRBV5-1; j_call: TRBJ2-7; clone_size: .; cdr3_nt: TGCGCCAGCACCGTAGGCGGACAGGGGAACTACGAGCAGTACTTC; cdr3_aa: CASTVGGQGNYEQYF
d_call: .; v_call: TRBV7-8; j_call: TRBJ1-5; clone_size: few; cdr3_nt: TGTGCCAGCAGCTTAGCGCGAAGTCAGCCCCAGCATTTT; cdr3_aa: CASSLARSQPQHF
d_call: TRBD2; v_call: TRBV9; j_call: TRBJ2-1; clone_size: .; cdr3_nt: TGTGCCAGCAGCGTAGTTCCGGGAGGGACGGGAAATGAGCAGTTCTTC; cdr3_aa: CASSVVPGGTGNEQFF
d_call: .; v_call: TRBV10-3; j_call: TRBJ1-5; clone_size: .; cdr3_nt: TGTGCCACCCGGACAGCTAGCAATCAGCCCCAGCATTTT; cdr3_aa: CATRTASNQPQHF
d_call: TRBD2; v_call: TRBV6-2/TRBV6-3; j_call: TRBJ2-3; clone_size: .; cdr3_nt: TGTGCCAGCAGTTACTCGTGGACTAGCCAGTCAGATACGCAGTATTTT; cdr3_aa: CASSYSWTSQSDTQYF
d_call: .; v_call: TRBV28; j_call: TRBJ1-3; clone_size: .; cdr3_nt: TGTGCCAGCAGCGAGAAGTTGTACACCATATATTTT; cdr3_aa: CASSEKLYTIYF
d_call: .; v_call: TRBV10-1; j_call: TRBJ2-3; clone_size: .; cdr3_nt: TGCGCCAGCAGTGGACCCCAAGGGGGTGTCACAGATACGCAGTATTTT; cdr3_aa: CASSGPQGGVTDTQYF
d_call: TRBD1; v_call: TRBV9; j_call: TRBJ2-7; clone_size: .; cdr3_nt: TGTGCCAGCAGCGTAGGGACAGGAAGTAGCGAGCAGTACTTC; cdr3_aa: CASSVGTGSSEQYF
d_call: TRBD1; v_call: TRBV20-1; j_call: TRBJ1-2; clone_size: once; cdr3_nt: TGCAGTGCCGGACAGGGCCTTGGCTACACCTTC; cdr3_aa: CSAGQGLGYTF
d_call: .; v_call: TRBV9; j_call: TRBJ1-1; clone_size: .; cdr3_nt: TGTGCCAGCAGCCAACAGGTTGGAGTGAACACTGAAGCTTTCTTT; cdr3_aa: CASSQQVGVNTEAFF
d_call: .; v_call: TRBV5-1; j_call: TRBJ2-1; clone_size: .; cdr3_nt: TGCGCCAGCAGCTTGGGGCTGTACAATGAGCAGTTCTTC; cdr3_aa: CASSLGLYNEQFF
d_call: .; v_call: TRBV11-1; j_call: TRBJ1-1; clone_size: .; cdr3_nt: TGTGCCAGCAGATCCATAGATCGCCCTAACACTGAAGCTTTCTTT; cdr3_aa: CASRSIDRPNTEAFF
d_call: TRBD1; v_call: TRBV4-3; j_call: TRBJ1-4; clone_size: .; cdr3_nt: TGCGCCAGCAGCCAAGACCAGGGGGCGAATGAAAAACTGTTTTTT; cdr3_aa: CASSQDQGANEKLFF
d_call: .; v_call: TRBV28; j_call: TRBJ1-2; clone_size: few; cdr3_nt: TGTGCCAGCAGTTTAAGAAAGGGGCCTAATGGCTACACCTTC; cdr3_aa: CASSLRKGPNGYTF
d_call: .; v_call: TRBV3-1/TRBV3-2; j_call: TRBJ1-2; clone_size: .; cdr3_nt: TGTGCCAACAGCCAAGAGGGGAGGGTCCCTTATGGCTACACCTTC; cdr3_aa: CANSQEGRVPYGYTF
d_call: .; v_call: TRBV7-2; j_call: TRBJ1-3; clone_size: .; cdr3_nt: TGTGCCAGCAGCTTAGGGGGCAGGATCCGCTCTGGAAACACCATATATTTT; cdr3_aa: CASSLGGRIRSGNTIYF
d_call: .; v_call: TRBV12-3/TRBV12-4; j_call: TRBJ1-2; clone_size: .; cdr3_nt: TGTGCCAGCAGCCTAGGGGCGGGAGGCTACACCTTC; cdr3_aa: CASSLGAGGYTF
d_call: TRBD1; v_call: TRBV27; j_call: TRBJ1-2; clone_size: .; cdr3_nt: TGTGCCAGCAGTATTAATGGACAGGCTAACTATGGCTACACCTTC; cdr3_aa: CASSINGQANYGYTF
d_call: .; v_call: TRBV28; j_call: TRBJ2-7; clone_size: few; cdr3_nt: TGTGCCAGCAGAAGACCGACAGGCCGGGAGCAGTACTTC; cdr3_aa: CASRRPTGREQYF
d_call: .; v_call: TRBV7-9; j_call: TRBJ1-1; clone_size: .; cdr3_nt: TGTGCCAGCAGCCCCGGGGCTGAAGCTTTCTTT; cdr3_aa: CASSPGAEAFF
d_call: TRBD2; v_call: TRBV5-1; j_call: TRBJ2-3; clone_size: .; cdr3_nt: TGCGCCAGCAGCCCGGGACTAGCGGGGATCACAGATACGCAGTATTTT; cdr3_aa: CASSPGLAGITDTQYF
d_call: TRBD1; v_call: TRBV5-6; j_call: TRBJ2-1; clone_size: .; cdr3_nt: TGTGCCAGCAGCTCCCGGGACAGGGCCCACAATGAGCAGTTCTTC; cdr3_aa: CASSSRDRAHNEQFF
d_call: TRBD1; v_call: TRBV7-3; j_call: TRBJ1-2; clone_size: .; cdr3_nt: TGTGCCAGCAGCCCCTCCGGACAGGGCGGCTATGGCTACACCTTC; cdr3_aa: CASSPSGQGGYGYTF
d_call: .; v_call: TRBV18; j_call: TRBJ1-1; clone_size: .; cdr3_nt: TGTGCCAGCTCTCACAAGAACACTGAAGCTTTCTTT; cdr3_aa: CASSHKNTEAFF
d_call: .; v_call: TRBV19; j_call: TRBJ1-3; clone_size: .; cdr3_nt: TGTGCCAGTAAGGAGAGGACAGCCACTGGAAACACCATATATTTT; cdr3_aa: CASKERTATGNTIYF
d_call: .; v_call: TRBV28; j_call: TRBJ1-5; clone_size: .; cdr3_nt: TGTGCCAGCAGTCTCAGGGAGGGAAGTAGTCAGCCCCAGCATTTT; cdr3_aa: CASSLREGSSQPQHF
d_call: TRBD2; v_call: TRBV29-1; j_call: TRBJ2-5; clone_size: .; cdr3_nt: TGCAGCGGATATCATAGCGGGAGGGAAGAGACCCAGTACTTC; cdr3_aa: CSGYHSGREETQYF